This passage covers 9 T cell receptor beta chains from one sample sequenced in a study of blood T cell repertoires in COVID-19. Here immunoSEQ multiplex PCR was the method, and the copy in TCRdb shows in-frame clones only, minus some. The table shows a few hundred thousand clones, with roughly 90% occurring only once. Sample: peripheral blood. The source is a man in his forties with acute or convalescent COVID-19.

Only a few counts were recorded for this clone. This chain links TRBV10-3 with TRBJ2-7, with TRBD1 matching 7 bases. Unmatched junction bases numbered 7, after V lost 6 bases and J lost 2 bases. CDR3 length: 14 amino acids. Germline CDR1 and CDR2: ENHRY and SYGVKD. CDR3 DNA sequence: TGTGCCATCAGCGAATTCCAGGGGGCCTACGAGCAGTACTTC. It encodes CAISEFQGAYEQYF.

This clone has a handful of counts. The V and J genes are TRBV12-5 and TRBJ1-1; TRBD1 matches 7 bases. V lost 5 bases, J lost 4 bases, and 4 bases stayed unmatched. The CDR3 is 13 amino acids. Per germline, CDR1 LGHNT and CDR2 FRNRAP. CDR3 residues: CASGPGQRTEAFF. The CDR3 DNA sequence: TGTGCTAGTGGTCCGGGACAGCGCACTGAAGCTTTCTTT.

The rearrangement links TRBV7-9 to TRBJ1-3; D remains ambiguous. Germline CDR1 reads SEHNR; CDR2 reads FQNEAQ (reference sequence). The CDR3 contains 16 residues. V dropped 7 bases and J dropped 1 base, with 17 bases sitting between them. CDR3 DNA sequence: TGTGCCAGCAACCATCCCGGGAAAAAGTCTGGAAACACCATATATTTT. It yields the protein CASNHPGKKSGNTIYF. Complete variable domain (other parts from reference TRBV7-9 and TRBJ1-3): DTGVSQNPRHKITKRGQNVTFRCDPISEHNRLYWYRQTLGQGPEFLTYFQNEAQLEKSRLLSDRFSAERPKGSFSTLEIQRTEQGDSAMYLCASNHPGKKSGNTIYFGEGSWLTVV.

The rearrangement links TRBV2 to TRBJ2-3, with D perhaps TRBD1 (6 bases). The CDR3 covers 15 residues. From germline, CDR1 is SNHLY and CDR2 FYNNEI. V lost 4 bases and J lost 3, with 14 bases in between. The CDR3, as DNA: TGTGCCAGCAGTGTGCGGGCAGGGGAGACAGATACGCAGTATTTT. Translation gives CASSVRAGETDTQYF.

The V and J genes are TRBV7-9 and TRBJ2-1, with 7 bases that match TRBD1. J lost 3 bases, V lost 3 bases, and 2 bases had no gene match. The length of the CDR3 is 14 residues. Looked up from germline, CDR1 is SEHNR and CDR2 is FQNEAQ (reference sequence). The CDR3 bases are TGTGCCAGCAGCTTGGACAGGTACTACAATGAGCAGTTCTTC. Encoded protein: CASSLDRYYNEQFF.

This clone was detected only once. The V call is TRBV11-3, the J call TRBJ2-7, with D possibly TRBD1 on 6 matching bases. Trimming cost V 1 base and J 3 bases, with 10 bases left between them. The CDR3 has 14 residues. In germline, CDR1 is SGHNT, CDR2 YENEEA. Here the CDR3 reads CASSLGSGHYEQYF. CDR3 nucleotides: TGTGCCAGCAGCTTAGGATCGGGACACTACGAGCAGTACTTC.

The gene calls are TRBV5-1 and TRBJ2-7, with D unclear. The CDR3 runs to 14 residues. Trimming shortened V by 0 bases and J by 2 bases, and 9 bases separated the two germline ends. Germline assignment: CDR1 SGHRS and CDR2 YFSETQ. This chain's CDR3 is CASSLGVSAYEQYF. CDR3 bases: TGCGCCAGCAGCTTGGGAGTGAGTGCCTACGAGCAGTACTTC.

The chain has TRBV3-1 (or the pseudogene TRBV3-2) and TRBJ2-3; no firm D call. The V gene's germline CDR1 is LGHDT and CDR2 YNNKEL (reference sequence). V was clipped by 4 bases and J by 2 bases, with 7 bases between them. This CDR3 has 13 amino acids. CDR3 residues: CASSRADTDTQYF. CDR3 DNA sequence: TGTGCCAGCAGCCGGGCCGACACAGATACGCAGTATTTT.

This chain links TRBV12-3 or TRBV12-4 with TRBJ2-1, with 7 bases matching TRBD2. V lost 7 bases and J lost 4; bases outside the gene matches: 4. The CDR3 covers 13 residues. CDR3 protein: CASKGAGYNEQFF. DNA of the CDR3: TGTGCCAGCAAGGGAGCGGGATACAATGAGCAGTTCTTC.